A single sample is the source of the 9 T cell receptor beta chains below, sequenced in a study of blood T cells in healthy people across ages. Then a second PCR, running roughly 6 to 11 cycles, was carried out with a sample-barcoded 5' primer and a J-beta primer mix. Each CDR3 protein is one row after TCRdb ran MiXCR on the 5' RACE reads. This sample yields hundreds of thousands of distinct CDR3 sequences, of which about 51% are seen a single time; roughly 14% belongs to the top ten. Sequencing input: blood. The receptors shown here come from a woman older than 75 in good health.

This CDR3 is CASSPLAGWEQYF. For the CDR3, the DNA is TGTGCCAGCTCACCACTGGCAGGCTGGGAGCAGTACTTC. The J gene is TRBJ2-7, the V gene TRBV18; the D is unclear. V shed 1 base and J shed 7 bases, with 11 bases lying between them. The germline CDR1 and CDR2 sequences are KGHSH and LQKENI. The length of the CDR3 is 13 residues. Full variable domain (missing parts from reference TRBV18 and TRBJ2-7): NAGVMQNPRHLVRRRGQEARLRCSPMKGHSHVYWYRQLPEEGLKFMVYLQKENIIDESGMPKERFSAEFPKEGPSILRIQQVVRGDSAAYFCASSPLAGWEQYFGPGTRLTVT.

This clonotype was found many times. This sequence joins TRBV6-5 and TRBJ1-1; D is ambiguous. The CDR3 sequence is 14 residues long. V lost 7 bases and J 4 bases, leaving 16 bases between the germline ends. Germline V lookup: CDR1 MNHEY, CDR2 SVGAGI. CDR3 sequence (DNA): TGTGCCAGCAAGTATGGGGAGCGTGCCACTGAAGCTTTCTTT. This translates into CASKYGERATEAFF.

The gene calls are TRBV20-1 and TRBJ2-4; possible D gene TRBD2, 6 bases. The last part of the DNA fits TRBJ2-7 better; the J call may be wrong. CDR3 size: 14 residues. Germline lookup yields CDR1 DFQATT and CDR2 SNEGSKA (reference sequence). CDR3 coding DNA: TGCAGTGCTAGTCAGGTGACTAGTAGGCGCGAGCAGTACTTC. Its translation: CSASQVTSRREQYF.

This clonotype has only a few counts. The chain is built from TRBV29-1 and TRBJ1-1; D perhaps matches TRBD1 (5 bases). Trimming took off 4 bases at V and 5 bases at J, with 8 bases between the two ends. Germline CDR1 SQVTM, CDR2 ANQGSEA. This CDR3 has 11 amino acids. CDR3 amino acids: CSVGGKTEAFF. The CDR3 DNA is TGCAGCGTTGGGGGGAAAACTGAAGCTTTCTTT.

This sequence joins TRBV9 and TRBJ1-2, with a possible D match to TRBD1 (5 bases). CDR3 length: 15 residues. V lost 3 bases and J 2 bases, leaving 14 bases between the germline ends. Germline values: CDR1 SGDLS, CDR2 YYNGEE. The CDR3 spells CASSALSGVNYGYTF. The CDR3 DNA is TGTGCCAGCAGCGCATTATCGGGGGTAAACTATGGCTACACCTTC.

The chain links TRBV18 to TRBJ2-3; TRBD1 matches 7 bases. The ends lost 6 bases at V and 6 bases at J; junction bases unmatched: 12. Germline CDR1 and CDR2: KGHSH and LQKENI. The CDR3 covers 15 residues. The CDR3 region has the DNA TGTGCCAGCTCGCCCGACAGGGCCGCACGCGATACGCAGTATTTT. It encodes CASSPDRAARDTQYF.

The gene calls are TRBV11-1 and TRBJ1-1, with D unclear. V was trimmed by 3 bases and J by 7 bases, leaving 15 bases between them. CDR1 SGHAT and CDR2 FQDESV come from the germline V gene (reference sequence). CDR3 length: 14 residues. CDR3 DNA sequence: TGTGCCAGCAGCTTCCCCGGGAAGAAGGATGAAGCTTTCTTT. This gives the protein CASSFPGKKDEAFF. The variable domain in full, completed from reference TRBV11-1 and TRBJ1-1, reads EAEVAQSPRYKITEKSQAVAFWCDPISGHATLYWYRQILGQGPELLVQFQDESVVDDSQLPKDRFSAERLKGVDSTLKIQPAELGDSAMYLCASSFPGKKDEAFFGQGTRLTVV.

The gene calls are TRBV21-1 and TRBJ2-1; TRBD1 is the table's D call, not checked against the DNA. TRBV21-1 is an annotated pseudogene. The CDR3 totals 11 residues. The CDR3 loop reads CARALGHEQFF. As DNA, the CDR3 is TGTGCCAGGGCGCTTGGGCATGAGCAGTTCTTC.

In its sample, this clonotype was seen many times. The rearrangement uses TRBV5-6 and TRBJ1-1; D ambiguous. CDR3 size: 15 residues. The germline V gene has CDR1 SGHDT and CDR2 YYEEEE. Between the trimmed V and J ends, which lost 1 base and 1 base, there was a span of 11 bases. CDR3 in amino acids: CASSLTDRPNTEAFF. CDR3 DNA: TGTGCCAGCAGCTTGACTGATAGGCCGAACACTGAAGCTTTCTTT.